The 21 T cell receptor beta chains given below trace back to one sample, sequenced in a study of blood T cell repertoires in COVID-19. The repertoire was sequenced with immunoSEQ multiplex PCR; TCRdb's copy has only in-frame clones and lacks some. The sample includes roughly 230,000 clones, approximately 90% of them seen just once. Sequencing was done on a sample of peripheral blood. These receptors were taken from a man in his sixties or seventies with acute or convalescent COVID-19.

The chain combines TRBV18 with TRBJ1-1; tentatively, D is TRBD1 (5 bases). Trimming removed 1 base at V and 7 bases at J, with 7 bases between. The CDR3 is 12 amino acids. Per the germline V gene, CDR1 is KGHSH and CDR2 is LQKENI. CDR3 DNA sequence: TGTGCCAGCTCACCACGGCAGGGTGAAGCTTTCTTT. Translation gives CASSPRQGEAFF.

This rearrangement joins TRBV5-1 to TRBJ1-4; weak D call: TRBD1 (6 bases). The CDR3 consists of 15 residues. The germline V gene has CDR1 SGHRS and CDR2 YFSETQ. V shed 2 bases and J shed 8 bases, with 16 bases lying between them. CDR3 protein: CASSFLSGVGEKLFF. The DNA of the CDR3 is TGCGCCAGCAGCTTCCTTTCAGGGGTTGGAGAAAAACTGTTTTTT.

This rearrangement joins TRBV5-1 to TRBJ1-4, with 12 bases lining up with TRBD1. CDR3 length: 16 amino acids. V lost 3 bases, J lost 7 bases, and 7 bases stayed unmatched. CDR1 SGHRS and CDR2 YFSETQ come from the germline V gene. This CDR3 reads CASSWGTGGESEKLFF. The CDR3 DNA reads TGCGCCAGCAGCTGGGGGACAGGGGGCGAGAGTGAAAAACTGTTTTTT.

The chain has TRBV23-1 and TRBJ2-7; 9 positions match TRBD2. TRBV23-1 is given ORF status, its function remaining uncertain. CDR3 length equals 18 residues. V dropped 2 bases and J dropped 2; count of bases not matched to a gene: 13. CDR3 bases: TGCGCCAGCAGTCAAATCGACCCGCGGCGGGAGGGCCCCTACGAGCAGTACTTC. This encodes CASSQIDPRREGPYEQYF.

This clone came up once. The chain uses TRBV24-1 and TRBJ2-1; perhaps TRBD1 as D (5 bases). The V gene lost 6 bases and the J gene lost 7 bases, with 15 bases spanning the gap. The CDR3 length is 14 residues. From germline, CDR1 is KGHDR and CDR2 SFDVKD. CDR3 bases: TGTGCCACCAGTTCAACAGGAGCGACTAATGAGCAGTTCTTC. Translation gives CATSSTGATNEQFF.

The V call is TRBV6-1, the J call TRBJ1-2, with D possibly matching TRBD1 (5 bases). Trimming left V 2 bases short and J 6 bases short, with 13 bases between. CDR1 is MNHNS and CDR2 is SASEGT in the germline V gene. There are 14 residues in the CDR3. The CDR3 reads CASSERQGGDGYTF. The CDR3 coding sequence is TGTGCCAGCAGTGAACGGCAGGGAGGGGATGGCTACACCTTC.

V gene TRBV6-2 or TRBV6-3 combines with J gene TRBJ2-7, with D tentatively TRBD2 (5 bases). Germline loops: CDR1 MNHEY, CDR2 SVGEGT. The CDR3 covers 14 residues. V was clipped by 4 bases and J by 2 bases, with 12 bases between them. The CDR3 loop reads CASSWEYRPYEQYF. The CDR3 nucleotides are TGTGCCAGCAGTTGGGAGTACCGGCCCTACGAGCAGTACTTC.

This clone was found once. The chain joins TRBV6-5 to TRBJ1-6; 7 bases match TRBD1. J gave up 6 bases and V 5 bases, and 4 bases lay outside the gene matches. The germline CDR1 and CDR2 sequences are MNHEY and SVGAGI. The CDR3 runs 14 residues. The CDR3, as DNA: TGTGCCAGCAGTCGGACAGGAGGTAATTCACCCCTCCACTTT. Protein sequence: CASSRTGGNSPLHF.

This CDR3 is CASHRQGLPGNTIYF. CDR3 DNA: TGTGCCAGCCACCGACAGGGGCTCCCGGGAAACACCATATATTTT. V and J are TRBV6-5 and TRBJ1-3; 8 positions agree with TRBD1. The length of the CDR3 is 15 residues. The J segment lost 4 bases and the V segment lost 8 bases, leaving 10 bases of the junction unmatched. The germline gives CDR1 MNHEY, CDR2 SVGAGI.

The J gene is TRBJ1-2, the V gene TRBV28; no clear D gene. The CDR3 runs 14 residues. V dropped 2 bases and J dropped 4 bases, with 11 bases sitting between them. Germline CDR1 reads MDHEN; CDR2 reads SYDVKM. Here the CDR3 reads CASSLEPNIYGYTF. For the CDR3, the DNA is TGTGCCAGCAGTTTAGAGCCGAATATCTATGGCTACACCTTC.

V and J are TRBV3-1 (or the pseudogene TRBV3-2) and TRBJ2-3, with 7 bases fitting TRBD2. The junction had 5 bases not matched to a gene; V was cut back by 0 bases and J by 2 bases. The CDR3 contains 16 residues. Germline-derived CDR1 and CDR2 are LGHDT and YNNKEL (reference sequence). Written as DNA, the CDR3 is TGTGCCAGCAGCCAAGATCTAAGCGGGGCCACAGATACGCAGTATTTT. Translating it yields CASSQDLSGATDTQYF.

The rearrangement uses TRBV6-5 and TRBJ2-7; D is ambiguous. Germline assignment: CDR1 MNHEY and CDR2 SVGAGI. The V gene lost 5 bases and the J gene lost 5 bases, with 10 bases spanning the gap. The CDR3 has 12 amino acids. The CDR3 DNA sequence: TGTGCCAGCAGTCCCCCGACTGACGAGCAGTACTTC. This translates into CASSPPTDEQYF.

This clone was detected only once. CDR3 bases: TGTGCCAGTAGTATAGCCAGGACATCCTACGAGCAGTACTTC. As protein: CASSIARTSYEQYF. The genes are TRBV19 and TRBJ2-7, with a tentative D call TRBD1 (5 bases). The CDR3 is 14 amino acids. V was trimmed by 1 base and J by 1 base, leaving 8 bases between them. Germline CDR1 reads LNHDA; CDR2 reads SQIVND (reference sequence).

This rearrangement joins TRBV18 to TRBJ1-3, with D maybe TRBD1 (6 bases). Trimming pared 5 bases from V and 4 bases from J, leaving 12 bases between. The CDR3 loop spans 14 amino acids. The germline gives CDR1 KGHSH, CDR2 LQKENI. As DNA, the CDR3 is TGTGCCAGCTCATCACAGGGAGTCGGAAACACCATATATTTT. It specifies CASSSQGVGNTIYF.

Only one count was recorded for this clone. The chain recombines TRBV12-3 or TRBV12-4 with TRBJ2-7; D may be TRBD2 (6 bases). This CDR3 comprises 13 residues. Trimming removed 6 bases at V and 2 bases at J, with 11 bases between. Written as DNA, the CDR3 is TGTGCCAGCAGCTCACTAGCCCCCTACGAGCAGTACTTC. This sequence encodes CASSSLAPYEQYF.

The chain links TRBV5-6 to TRBJ2-7; 9 nucleotides match TRBD2. With V trimmed by 0 bases and J by 6 bases, 1 base remained unmatched. This CDR3 spans 13 amino acids. The germline gives CDR1 SGHDT, CDR2 YYEEEE. This CDR3 is CASSLASGIEQYF. DNA for the CDR3: TGTGCCAGCAGCTTGGCTAGCGGGATCGAGCAGTACTTC.

The gene calls are TRBV19 and TRBJ1-2; D is possibly TRBD1 (5 bases). CDR3 length: 15 residues. V was clipped by 4 bases and J by 3 bases, with 15 bases between them. The germline CDR1 and CDR2 sequences are LNHDA and SQIVND (reference sequence). CDR3 in amino acids: CASSTGTPRDYGYTF. CDR3 DNA: TGTGCCAGTAGTACCGGGACTCCTCGGGACTATGGCTACACCTTC.

The rearrangement links TRBV2 to TRBJ1-1, with a tentative D call TRBD1 (5 bases). V lost 7 bases and J lost 0, with 12 bases in between. CDR1 and CDR2 from the germline V gene are SNHLY and FYNNEI. The CDR3 totals 14 residues. CDR3 residues: CASTLRGMNTEAFF. Written as DNA, the CDR3 is TGTGCCAGCACTTTAAGGGGAATGAACACTGAAGCTTTCTTT.

V is TRBV13 and J is TRBJ2-1, with 12 positions matching TRBD2. The CDR3 totals 15 residues. V gave up 3 bases and J gave up 5 bases; unmatched junction bases: 2. Germline lookup yields CDR1 PRHDT and CDR2 FYEKMQ (reference sequence). CDR3 amino acids: CASSFRLAGDNEQFF. The CDR3 DNA sequence: TGTGCCAGCAGCTTTCGACTAGCGGGAGACAATGAGCAGTTCTTC.

The J gene is TRBJ2-1, the V gene TRBV9; maybe TRBD1 (6 bases). The CDR3 runs to 16 residues. In germline, CDR1 is SGDLS, CDR2 YYNGEE. V lost 5 bases, J lost 0 bases, and 15 bases lay in between. The CDR3 loop reads CASSQGQRSSYNEQFF. The CDR3 DNA follows: TGTGCCAGCAGTCAAGGACAGAGGAGCTCCTACAATGAGCAGTTCTTC.

The V and J genes are TRBV10-3 and TRBJ2-7, with D possibly being TRBD2 (6 bases). Trimming removed 4 bases at V and 3 bases at J, with 16 bases between. There are 15 residues in the CDR3. The germline V gene has CDR1 ENHRY and CDR2 SYGVKD. For the CDR3, the DNA is TGTGCCATCAGTGTCAACGCGGGAAACTTCTACGAGCAGTACTTC. It yields the protein CAISVNAGNFYEQYF.